Sequencing of this T cell receptor (beta chain) was carried out in a study of shared clonotypes between healthy human individuals. Overall study: Per-donor plates numbered three CD4 naive, three CD4 memory, two CD8 naive and one CD8 memory.

Comment on this clone: Its antigen is as yet unknown.

Trimming stripped 5 bases from V and 7 bases from J, with 10 bases between. CDR1 and CDR2 (germline): SNHLY, FYNNEI. The CDR3 has 12 amino acids. Only in-frame clones appear in the TCRdb table, and some are missing; sequencing was by immunoSEQ multiplex PCR. The sample consists of 2 million to 2.5 million clones, roughly 95% of them appearing once. General study points: Across subsets, estimated richness was generally greater for naive than for memory populations.

This clonotype was sampled from a man in his late teens or twenties in good health. The chain is built from TRBV2 and TRBJ2-3; D gene ambiguous. Material for sequencing was naive CD4+ T cells sorted from blood. The subset: CD45RA+ positively selected. The CDR3 bases are TGTGCCAGCAGTTCGGATCTAAATACGCAGTATTTT. It encodes CASSSDLNTQYF.